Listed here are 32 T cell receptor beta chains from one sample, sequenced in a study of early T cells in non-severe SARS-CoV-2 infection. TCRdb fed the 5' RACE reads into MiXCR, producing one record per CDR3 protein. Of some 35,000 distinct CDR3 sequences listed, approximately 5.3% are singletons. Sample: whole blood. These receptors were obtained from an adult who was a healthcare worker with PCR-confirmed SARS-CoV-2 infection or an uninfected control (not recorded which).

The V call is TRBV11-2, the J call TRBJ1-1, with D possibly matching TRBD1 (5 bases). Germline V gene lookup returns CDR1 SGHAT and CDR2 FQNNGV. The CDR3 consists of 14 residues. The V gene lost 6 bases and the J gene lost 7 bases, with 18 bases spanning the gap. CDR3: CASRPAGARFEAFF. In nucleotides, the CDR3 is TGTGCCAGCAGACCCGCCGGGGCTCGGTTTGAAGCTTTCTTT.

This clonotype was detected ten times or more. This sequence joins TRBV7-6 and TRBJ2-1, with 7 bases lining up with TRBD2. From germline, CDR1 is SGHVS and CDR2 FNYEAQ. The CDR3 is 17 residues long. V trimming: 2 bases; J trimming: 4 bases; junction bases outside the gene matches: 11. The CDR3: CASSLRIGTNLYNEQFF. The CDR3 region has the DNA TGTGCCAGCAGCTTACGAATCGGGACTAACTTATACAATGAGCAGTTCTTC.

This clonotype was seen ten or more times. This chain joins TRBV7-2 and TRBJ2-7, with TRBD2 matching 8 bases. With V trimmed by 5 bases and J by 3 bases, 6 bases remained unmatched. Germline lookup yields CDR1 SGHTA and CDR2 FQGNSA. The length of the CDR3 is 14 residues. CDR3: CASSNTAGDYEQYF. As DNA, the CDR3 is TGTGCCAGCAGCAATACAGCGGGGGACTACGAGCAGTACTTC. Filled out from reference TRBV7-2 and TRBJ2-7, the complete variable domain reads GAGVSQSPSNKVTEKGKDVELRCDPISGHTALYWYRQSLGQGLEFLIYFQGNSAPDKSGLPSDRFSAERTGGSVSTLTIQRTQQEDSAVYLCASSNTAGDYEQYFGPGTRLTVT.

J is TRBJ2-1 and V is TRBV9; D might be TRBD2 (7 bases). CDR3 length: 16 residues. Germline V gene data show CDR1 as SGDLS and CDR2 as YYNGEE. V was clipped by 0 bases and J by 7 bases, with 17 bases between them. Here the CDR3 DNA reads TGTGCCAGCAGCGTAGCGGCGGGGGCTCGGAGGAATGAGCAGTTCTTC. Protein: CASSVAAGARRNEQFF.

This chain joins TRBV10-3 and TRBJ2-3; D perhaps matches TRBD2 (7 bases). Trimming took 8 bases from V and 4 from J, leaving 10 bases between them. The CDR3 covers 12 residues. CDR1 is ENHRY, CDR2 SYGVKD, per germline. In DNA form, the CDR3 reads TGTGCCATCCTAGGGGGGGCAGATACGCAGTATTTT. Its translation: CAILGGADTQYF.

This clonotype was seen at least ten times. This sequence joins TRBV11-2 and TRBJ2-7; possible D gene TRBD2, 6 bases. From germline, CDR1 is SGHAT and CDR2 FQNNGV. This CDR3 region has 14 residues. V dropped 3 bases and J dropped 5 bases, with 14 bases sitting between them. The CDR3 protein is CASSFTTRPHEQYF. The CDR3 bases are TGTGCCAGCAGCTTCACGACTAGGCCCCACGAGCAGTACTTC.

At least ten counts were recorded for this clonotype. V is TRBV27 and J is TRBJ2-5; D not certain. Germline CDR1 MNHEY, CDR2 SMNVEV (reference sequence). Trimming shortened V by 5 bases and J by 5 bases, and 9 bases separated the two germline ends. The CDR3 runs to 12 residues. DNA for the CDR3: TGTGCCAGCAGTCATGTTGGGGAGACCCAGTACTTC. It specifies CASSHVGETQYF.

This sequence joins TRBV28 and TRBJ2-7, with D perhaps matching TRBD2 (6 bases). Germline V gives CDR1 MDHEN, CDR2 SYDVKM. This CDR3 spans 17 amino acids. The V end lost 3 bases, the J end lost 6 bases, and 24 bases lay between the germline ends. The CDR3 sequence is CASSFSPRRAGYSEQYF. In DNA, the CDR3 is TGTGCCAGCAGTTTCTCCCCCAGGAGGGCGGGGTACTCCGAGCAGTACTTC.

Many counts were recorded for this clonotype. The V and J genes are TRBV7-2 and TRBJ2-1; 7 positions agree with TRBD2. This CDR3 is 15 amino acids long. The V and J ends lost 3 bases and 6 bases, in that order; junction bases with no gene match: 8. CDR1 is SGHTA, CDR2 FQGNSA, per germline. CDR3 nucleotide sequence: TGTGCCAGCAGCTTTCACGGGGGGAGGGGCAATGAGCAGTTCTTC. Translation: CASSFHGGRGNEQFF. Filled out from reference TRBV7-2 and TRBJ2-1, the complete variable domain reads GAGVSQSPSNKVTEKGKDVELRCDPISGHTALYWYRQSLGQGLEFLIYFQGNSAPDKSGLPSDRFSAERTGGSVSTLTIQRTQQEDSAVYLCASSFHGGRGNEQFFGPGTRLTVL.

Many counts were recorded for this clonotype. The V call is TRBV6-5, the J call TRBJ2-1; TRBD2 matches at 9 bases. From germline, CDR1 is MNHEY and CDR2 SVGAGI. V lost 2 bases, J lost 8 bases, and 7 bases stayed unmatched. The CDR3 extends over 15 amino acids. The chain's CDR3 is CASSYGSGSWDEQFF. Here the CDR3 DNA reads TGTGCCAGCAGTTACGGTAGCGGGAGTTGGGATGAGCAGTTCTTC.

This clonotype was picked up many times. CDR3 region: CATSRDILRGGRNEQFF. The DNA for the CDR3 is TGTGCCACCAGCAGAGATATTTTGCGGGGGGGCCGCAATGAGCAGTTCTTC. V usage is TRBV15 and J usage is TRBJ2-1; the match to TRBD2 covers 9 bases. This CDR3 has 17 amino acids. V was pared by 0 bases and J by 6 bases, with 9 bases of the junction left unmatched. CDR1 LNHNV and CDR2 YYDKDF come from the germline V gene (reference sequence).

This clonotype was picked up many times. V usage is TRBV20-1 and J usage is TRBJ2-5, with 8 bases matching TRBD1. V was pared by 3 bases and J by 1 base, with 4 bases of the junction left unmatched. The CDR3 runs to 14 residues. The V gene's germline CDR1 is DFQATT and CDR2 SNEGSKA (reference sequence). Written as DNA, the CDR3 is TGCAGTGCTAGCCCCGGGACAGGCCAAGAGACCCAGTACTTC. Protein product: CSASPGTGQETQYF.

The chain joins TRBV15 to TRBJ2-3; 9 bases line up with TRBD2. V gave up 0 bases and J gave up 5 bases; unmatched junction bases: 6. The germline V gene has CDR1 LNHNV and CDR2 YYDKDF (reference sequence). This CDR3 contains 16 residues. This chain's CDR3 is CATSRDNLLAGDTQYF. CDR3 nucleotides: TGTGCCACCAGCAGAGATAACTTACTAGCGGGAGATACGCAGTATTTT.

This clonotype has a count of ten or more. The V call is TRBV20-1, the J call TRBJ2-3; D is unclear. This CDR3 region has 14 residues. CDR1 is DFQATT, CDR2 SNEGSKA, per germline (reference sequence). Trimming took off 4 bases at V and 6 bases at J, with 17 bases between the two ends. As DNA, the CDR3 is TGCAGTGCTAAGACCGGATCACGAAGGGATACGCAGTATTTT. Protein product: CSAKTGSRRDTQYF.

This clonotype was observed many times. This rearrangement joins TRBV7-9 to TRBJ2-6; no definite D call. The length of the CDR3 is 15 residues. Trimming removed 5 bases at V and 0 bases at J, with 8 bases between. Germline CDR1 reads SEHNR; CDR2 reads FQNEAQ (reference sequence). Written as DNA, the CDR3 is TGTGCCAGCAGCGCAAAAGACTCTGGGGCCAACGTCCTGACTTTC. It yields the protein CASSAKDSGANVLTF.

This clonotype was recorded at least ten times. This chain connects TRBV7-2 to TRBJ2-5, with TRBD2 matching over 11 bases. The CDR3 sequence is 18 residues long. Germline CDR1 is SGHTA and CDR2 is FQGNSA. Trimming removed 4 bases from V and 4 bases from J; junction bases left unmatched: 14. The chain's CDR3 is CASSSYGTSGPKGETQYF. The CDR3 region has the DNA TGTGCCAGCAGCTCCTACGGGACTAGCGGCCCTAAGGGAGAGACCCAGTACTTC.

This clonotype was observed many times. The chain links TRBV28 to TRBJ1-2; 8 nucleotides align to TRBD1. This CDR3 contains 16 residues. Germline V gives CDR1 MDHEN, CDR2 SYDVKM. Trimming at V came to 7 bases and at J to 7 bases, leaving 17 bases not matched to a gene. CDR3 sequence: CASIRPAGGEFSGYTF. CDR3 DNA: TGTGCCAGCATCCGCCCCGCAGGGGGCGAATTCAGTGGCTACACCTTC.

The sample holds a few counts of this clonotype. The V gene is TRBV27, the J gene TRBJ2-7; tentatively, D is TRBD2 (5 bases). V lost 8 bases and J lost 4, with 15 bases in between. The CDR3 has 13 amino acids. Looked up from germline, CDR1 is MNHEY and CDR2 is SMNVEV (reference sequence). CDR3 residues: CASGPLGSYEQYF. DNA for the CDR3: TGTGCCAGCGGACCCCTTGGGAGTTACGAGCAGTACTTC.

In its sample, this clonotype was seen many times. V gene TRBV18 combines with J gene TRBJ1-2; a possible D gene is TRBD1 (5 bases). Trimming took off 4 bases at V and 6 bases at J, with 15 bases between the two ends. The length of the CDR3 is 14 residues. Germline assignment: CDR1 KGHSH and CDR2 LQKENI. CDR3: CASSQGTAGDGYTF. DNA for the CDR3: TGTGCCAGCTCACAAGGGACGGCTGGGGATGGCTACACCTTC.

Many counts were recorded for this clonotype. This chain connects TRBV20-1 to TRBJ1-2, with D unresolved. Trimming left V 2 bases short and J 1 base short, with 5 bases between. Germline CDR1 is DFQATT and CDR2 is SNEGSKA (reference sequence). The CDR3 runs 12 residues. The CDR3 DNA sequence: TGCAGTGCTAGACACAGTAACTATGGCTACACCTTC. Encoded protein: CSARHSNYGYTF.

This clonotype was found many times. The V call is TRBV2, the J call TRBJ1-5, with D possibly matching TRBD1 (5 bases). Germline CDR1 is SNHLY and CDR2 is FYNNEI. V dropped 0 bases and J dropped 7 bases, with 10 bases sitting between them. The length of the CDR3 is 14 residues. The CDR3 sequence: CASSEAQGYQPQHF. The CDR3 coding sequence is TGTGCCAGCAGTGAAGCTCAGGGATACCAGCCCCAGCATTTT.

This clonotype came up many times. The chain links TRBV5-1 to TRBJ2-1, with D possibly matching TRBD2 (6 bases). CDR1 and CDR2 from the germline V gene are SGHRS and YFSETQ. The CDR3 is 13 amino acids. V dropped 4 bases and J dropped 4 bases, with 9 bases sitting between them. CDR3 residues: CASSGGSYNEQFF. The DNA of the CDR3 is TGCGCCAGCAGCGGGGGGTCGTACAATGAGCAGTTCTTC.

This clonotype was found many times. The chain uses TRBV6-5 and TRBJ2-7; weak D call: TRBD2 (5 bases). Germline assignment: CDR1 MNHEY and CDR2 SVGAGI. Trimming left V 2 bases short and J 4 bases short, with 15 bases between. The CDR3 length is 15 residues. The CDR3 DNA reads TGTGCCAGCAGTTACGAGGGCCTCTCTCATTACGAGCAGTACTTC. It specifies CASSYEGLSHYEQYF.

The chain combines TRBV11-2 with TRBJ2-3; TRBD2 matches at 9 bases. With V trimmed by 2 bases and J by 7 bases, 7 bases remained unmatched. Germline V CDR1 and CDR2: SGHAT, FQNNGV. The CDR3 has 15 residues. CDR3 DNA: TGTGCCAGCAGCTTATCGCGGGAGGGCCTTTATACGCAGTATTTT. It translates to CASSLSREGLYTQYF.

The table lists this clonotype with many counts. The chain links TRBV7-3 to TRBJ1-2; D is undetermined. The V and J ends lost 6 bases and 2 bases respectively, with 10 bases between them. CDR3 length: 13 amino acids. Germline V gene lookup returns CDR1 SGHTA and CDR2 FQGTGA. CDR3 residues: CASRPPGNYGYTF. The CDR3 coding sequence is TGTGCCAGCAGACCACCGGGAAACTATGGCTACACCTTC.

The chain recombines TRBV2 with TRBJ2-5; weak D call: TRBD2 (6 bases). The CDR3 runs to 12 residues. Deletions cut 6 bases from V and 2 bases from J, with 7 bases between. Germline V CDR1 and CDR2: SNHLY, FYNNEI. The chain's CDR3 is CASRLAQETQYF. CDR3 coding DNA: TGTGCCAGCAGACTAGCACAAGAGACCCAGTACTTC. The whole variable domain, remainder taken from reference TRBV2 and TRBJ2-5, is EPEVTQTPSHQVTQMGQEVILRCVPISNHLYFYWYRQILGQKVEFLVSFYNNEISEKSEIFDDQFSVERPDGSNFTLKIRSTKLEDSAMYFCASRLAQETQYFGPGTRLLVL.

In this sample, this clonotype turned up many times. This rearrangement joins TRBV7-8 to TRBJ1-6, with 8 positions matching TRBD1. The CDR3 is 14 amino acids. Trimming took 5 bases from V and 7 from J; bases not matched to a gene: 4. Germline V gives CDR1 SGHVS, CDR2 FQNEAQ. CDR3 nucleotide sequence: TGTGCCAGCAGCCACGGACAGGGAAATTCACCCCTCCACTTT. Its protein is CASSHGQGNSPLHF. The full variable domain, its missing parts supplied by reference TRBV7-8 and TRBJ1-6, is GAGVSQSPRYKVAKRGQDVALRCDPISGHVSLFWYQQALGQGPEFLTYFQNEAQLDKSGLPSDRFFAERPEGSVSTLKIQRTQQEDSAVYLCASSHGQGNSPLHFGNGTRLTVT.

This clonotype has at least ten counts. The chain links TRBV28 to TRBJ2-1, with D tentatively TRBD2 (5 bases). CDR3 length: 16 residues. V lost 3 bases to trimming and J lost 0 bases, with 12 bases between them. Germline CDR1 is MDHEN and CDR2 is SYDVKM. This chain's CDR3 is CASSLGGSNSYNEQFF. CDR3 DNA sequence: TGTGCCAGCAGTTTGGGTGGGAGTAACTCCTACAATGAGCAGTTCTTC.

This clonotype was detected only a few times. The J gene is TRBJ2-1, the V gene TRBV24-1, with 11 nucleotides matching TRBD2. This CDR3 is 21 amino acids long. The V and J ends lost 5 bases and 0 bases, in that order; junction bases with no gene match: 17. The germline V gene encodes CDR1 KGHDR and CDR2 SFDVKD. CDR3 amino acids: CATSGIVAGGHSLSSYNEQFF. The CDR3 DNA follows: TGTGCCACCAGTGGTATAGTAGCGGGAGGGCATTCTTTGAGCTCCTACAATGAGCAGTTCTTC.

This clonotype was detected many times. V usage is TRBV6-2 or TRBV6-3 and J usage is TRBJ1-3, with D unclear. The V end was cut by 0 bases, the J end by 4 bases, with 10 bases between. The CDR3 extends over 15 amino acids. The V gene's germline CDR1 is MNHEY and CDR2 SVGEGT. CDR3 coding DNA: TGTGCCAGCAGTTACTCGACGGGTACGGGAAACACCATATATTTT. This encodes CASSYSTGTGNTIYF.

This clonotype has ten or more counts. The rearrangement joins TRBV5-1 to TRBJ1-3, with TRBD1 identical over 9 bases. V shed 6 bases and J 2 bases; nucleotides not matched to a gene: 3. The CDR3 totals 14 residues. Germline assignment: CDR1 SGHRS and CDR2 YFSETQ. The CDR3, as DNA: TGCGCCAGCACCGACAGGGGGACTGGAAACACCATATATTTT. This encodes CASTDRGTGNTIYF.

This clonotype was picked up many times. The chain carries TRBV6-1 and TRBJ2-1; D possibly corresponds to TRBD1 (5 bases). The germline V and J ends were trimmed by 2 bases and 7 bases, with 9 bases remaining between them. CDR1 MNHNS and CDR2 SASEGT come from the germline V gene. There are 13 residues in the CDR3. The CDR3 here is CASSERRVNEQFF. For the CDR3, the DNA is TGTGCCAGCAGTGAACGCAGGGTTAATGAGCAGTTCTTC.